This T cell receptor beta chain was profiled in a study of beta chain features in type 1 diabetes. Study-level points and caveats: Lower insertion and higher deletion counts appeared at VDJ junctions in type 1 diabetes patients. Moderate yet significant TCRB CDR3 shortening was seen in Type 1 diabetes patients in all four CD4+ subsets.

A note on this clone: Its antigen remains unknown.

Germline assignment: CDR1 MNHNS and CDR2 SASEGT. V gave up 6 bases and J gave up 2 bases, with 10 bases separating them. The CDR3 has 13 amino acids. A sort by CD45RO/CCR7/CD25/CD127/CD95/CD27 yielded CD4+ naive, central memory, regulatory and stem cell-like memory cells. The investigators reverse transcribed all of the isolated RNA, so they sequenced expressed TCRB transcripts. TCRdb's table, derived via immunoSEQ multiplex PCR, lists solely in-frame clones and lacks some. The sample includes about 320,000 clones, roughly 15% of them seen just once. The material sequenced was central memory CD4+ T cells from blood. V is TRBV6-1 and J is TRBJ2-5, with D perhaps TRBD1 (6 bases). This TCR was sampled from a man aged 30-40 years in good health. In DNA, the CDR3 is TGTGCCAGCAGGGACAGCCGTCAAGAGACCCAGTACTTC. This gives the protein CASRDSRQETQYF.